One and the same sample provided the 26 T cell receptor beta chains below, sequenced in a study of cytomegalovirus exposure and HLA in healthy donors. The PCR ran on 60 Vbeta and 13 Jbeta primers. The table came from immunoSEQ multiplex PCR; TCRdb's copy has only in-frame clones and leaves some out. This table holds roughly 150,000 clones, 75% found once. Material: PBMCs. Source of these receptors: a man younger than 35 in good health and CMV-seropositive.

The chain links TRBV27 to TRBJ1-3; D is unresolved. V was cut by 8 bases and J by 0 bases, with 11 bases left in between. CDR1 and CDR2 from the germline V gene are MNHEY and SMNVEV (reference sequence). The CDR3 length is 14 residues. This CDR3 is CASSPRGSGNTIYF. CDR3 coding DNA: TGTGCCAGCTCGCCTCGGGGCTCTGGAAACACCATATATTTT.

The chain employs TRBV6-1 and TRBJ2-7; 11 bases are shared with TRBD1. V trimming: 1 base; J trimming: 2 bases; junction bases outside the gene matches: 4. The CDR3 length is 16 residues. Germline-derived CDR1 and CDR2 are MNHNS and SASEGT. CDR3 DNA sequence: TGTGCCAGCAGTGAAGAAGAGGGACAGGGGGCCTACGAGCAGTACTTC. This sequence encodes CASSEEEGQGAYEQYF.

In its sample, this clone was seen once. The rearrangement joins TRBV7-2 to TRBJ1-5, with TRBD1 as a possible D gene (5 bases). Trimming shortened V by 0 bases and J by 0 bases, and 9 bases separated the two germline ends. This CDR3 is 16 amino acids long. Germline V gene sequence: CDR1 SGHTA, CDR2 FQGNSA. The CDR3 region has the DNA TGTGCCAGCAGCTTAGCTTGGAGGGGTAGCAATCAGCCCCAGCATTTT. Amino acids: CASSLAWRGSNQPQHF.

The gene calls are TRBV11-1 and TRBJ2-7, with a possible D match to TRBD2 (6 bases). Trimming pared 8 bases from V and 3 bases from J, leaving 11 bases between. The CDR3 covers 12 residues. CDR1 and CDR2 from the germline V gene are SGHAT and FQDESV (reference sequence). The CDR3 region is CASGIGSYEQYF. The CDR3 nucleotides read TGTGCCAGCGGAATCGGGAGCTACGAGCAGTACTTC.

V and J are TRBV7-8 and TRBJ2-3; D uncertain. CDR1 is SGHVS, CDR2 FQNEAQ, per germline. The CDR3 spans 16 residues. Trimming shortened V by 5 bases and J by 4 bases, and 19 bases separated the two germline ends. The CDR3 sequence is CASSQPPGIRSDTQYF. In DNA form, the CDR3 reads TGTGCCAGCAGCCAGCCCCCGGGTATACGCTCAGATACGCAGTATTTT.

The chain employs TRBV28 and TRBJ1-2; D is unclear. CDR3 length: 16 amino acids. Between the trimmed V and J ends, which lost 2 bases and 2 bases, there was a span of 15 bases. Germline V gene data show CDR1 as MDHEN and CDR2 as SYDVKM. CDR3 DNA sequence: TGTGCCAGCAGTTTAAGGCTTGCCGGGGAAAACTATGGCTACACCTTC. Protein: CASSLRLAGENYGYTF.

This rearrangement joins TRBV19 to TRBJ1-5; D call uncertain. CDR1 and CDR2 (germline): LNHDA, SQIVND (reference sequence). The CDR3 totals 17 residues. Trimming removed 3 bases from V and 5 bases from J, with 20 bases in between. The CDR3 reads CASSILGRTLPHQPQHF. The CDR3 DNA is TGTGCCAGTAGTATTCTTGGGCGTACCCTTCCCCATCAGCCCCAGCATTTT.

In DNA form, the CDR3 reads TGTGCCAGTAGTGGAACCGGGTCCAACACCGGGGAGCTGTTTTTT. Translated: CASSGTGSNTGELFF. This sequence joins TRBV19 and TRBJ2-2; unclear D gene. There are 15 residues in the CDR3. Germline-derived CDR1 and CDR2 are LNHDA and SQIVND (reference sequence). Trimming pared 5 bases from V and 2 bases from J, leaving 12 bases between.

The chain links TRBV5-1 to TRBJ2-1, with TRBD2 matching over 10 bases. The CDR3 has 16 amino acids. Germline V gene lookup returns CDR1 SGHRS and CDR2 YFSETQ. After removal of 0 bases from V and 8 bases from J, the junction contained 8 bases not matched to a gene. The CDR3 DNA reads as TGCGCCAGCAGCTTGGCAACTAGCGGGATATTGTATGAGCAGTTCTTC. Encoded protein: CASSLATSGILYEQFF. The full variable domain, with the rest looked up from reference TRBV5-1 and TRBJ2-1, is KAGVTQTPRYLIKTRGQQVTLSCSPISGHRSVSWYQQTPGQGLQFLFEYFSETQRNKGNFPGRFSGRQFSNSRSEMNVSTLELGDSALYLCASSLATSGILYEQFFGPGTRLTVL.

V and J are TRBV4-1 and TRBJ2-3; 10 positions agree with TRBD2. Germline CDR1 reads MGHRA; CDR2 reads YSYEKL. The V and J ends lost 4 bases and 0 bases, in that order; junction bases with no gene match: 4. This CDR3 comprises 16 residues. The CDR3 coding sequence is TGCGCCAGCAGCCCGATTAGCGGGAGGAGCACAGATACGCAGTATTTT. This codes for CASSPISGRSTDTQYF.

This sequence joins TRBV10-3 and TRBJ1-4; D uncertain. This CDR3 has 12 amino acids. Trimming took 8 bases from V and 6 from J, leaving 10 bases between them. Germline V gene data show CDR1 as ENHRY and CDR2 as SYGVKD. The CDR3 loop is CAIGRADEKLFF. DNA for the CDR3: TGTGCCATCGGGAGGGCCGATGAAAAACTGTTTTTT.

In this sample, this clone turned up a few times. This chain connects TRBV5-4 to TRBJ2-5; 8 bases are a match to TRBD2. V lost 5 bases and J lost 3; bases outside the gene matches: 9. The CDR3 consists of 15 residues. CDR1 is SGHNT and CDR2 is YYREEE in the germline V gene (reference sequence). The CDR3 loop reads CASRSGGETEETQYF. The CDR3 DNA reads as TGTGCCAGCAGATCGGGGGGGGAGACAGAAGAGACCCAGTACTTC. The full variable domain, with the rest looked up from reference TRBV5-4 and TRBJ2-5, is ETGVTQSPTHLIKTRGQQVTLRCSSQSGHNTVSWYQQALGQGPQFIFQYYREEENGRGNFPPRFSGLQFPNYSSELNVNALELDDSALYLCASRSGGETEETQYFGPGTRLLVL.

The rearrangement uses TRBV4-1 and TRBJ2-4; D might be TRBD2 (5 bases). Trimming took off 1 base at V and 9 bases at J, with 10 bases between the two ends. The germline CDR1 and CDR2 sequences are MGHRA and YSYEKL. The CDR3 is 13 amino acids. The CDR3 nucleotides are TGCGCCAGCAGCCAAGGTGGGGAGCGCATTCAGTACTTC. It yields the protein CASSQGGERIQYF.

V is TRBV7-3 and J is TRBJ2-3; a possible D gene is TRBD1 (6 bases). Trimming shortened V by 3 bases and J by 0 bases, and 10 bases separated the two germline ends. The CDR3 is made up of 15 amino acids. Germline assignment: CDR1 SGHTA and CDR2 FQGTGA. This CDR3 is CASSFSQGSTDTQYF. In DNA form, the CDR3 reads TGTGCCAGCAGCTTTTCACAGGGAAGCACAGATACGCAGTATTTT.

The chain carries TRBV27 and TRBJ2-1; TRBD1 is a possible D gene (6 bases). Germline CDR1 MNHEY, CDR2 SMNVEV (reference sequence). The CDR3 totals 19 residues. Trimming shortened V by 2 bases and J by 0 bases, and 20 bases separated the two germline ends. The CDR3 DNA sequence: TGTGCCAGCAGTTTAAAGGACAGACCAGGAATACTCTCCTACAATGAGCAGTTCTTC. This codes for CASSLKDRPGILSYNEQFF.

This clone appeared a few times. The V call is TRBV19, the J call TRBJ2-3, with a possible D match to TRBD1 (6 bases). CDR1 is LNHDA, CDR2 SQIVND, per germline (reference sequence). The length of the CDR3 is 14 residues. V lost 6 bases to trimming and J lost 1 base, with 11 bases between them. The CDR3 is CASSPRTGTDTQYF. DNA of the CDR3: TGTGCCAGTAGCCCACGGACAGGCACAGATACGCAGTATTTT.

Written as DNA, the CDR3 is TGTGCCAGCAGCGTAGACGGAGGGAGGAACACTGAAGCTTTCTTT. This codes for CASSVDGGRNTEAFF. V and J are TRBV9 and TRBJ1-1, with D uncertain. The CDR3 is 15 amino acids. CDR1 and CDR2 (germline): SGDLS, YYNGEE. Trimming removed 0 bases at V and 1 base at J, with 10 bases between.

CDR3 nucleotides: TGTGCCAGCTCCCGCGACAGGCTTAACACTGAAGCTTTCTTT. The encoded protein is CASSRDRLNTEAFF. The chain links TRBV18 to TRBJ1-1, with a tentative D call TRBD1 (6 bases). Looked up from germline, CDR1 is KGHSH and CDR2 is LQKENI. Trimming left V 6 bases short and J 2 bases short, with 13 bases between. The CDR3 runs to 14 residues.

The CDR3 sequence is CATSRGVAGTYEQYF. In nucleotides, the CDR3 is TGTGCCACCAGCAGAGGGGTAGCGGGGACTTACGAGCAGTACTTC. The chain employs TRBV15 and TRBJ2-7, with 8 bases lining up with TRBD2. The CDR3 spans 15 residues. The V and J ends lost 1 base and 4 bases, in that order; junction bases with no gene match: 6. CDR1 LNHNV and CDR2 YYDKDF come from the germline V gene (reference sequence).

V is TRBV2 and J is TRBJ2-7, with D possibly matching TRBD1 (6 bases). Germline V gene lookup returns CDR1 SNHLY and CDR2 FYNNEI. There are 16 residues in the CDR3. V was cut by 7 bases and J by 2 bases, with 21 bases left in between. CDR3 DNA: TGTGCCAGCAAAGACGCACAGGGAGTTTCGGCCTACGAGCAGTACTTC. Translating it yields CASKDAQGVSAYEQYF. Full variable domain (remainder filled in from reference TRBV2 and TRBJ2-7): EPEVTQTPSHQVTQMGQEVILRCVPISNHLYFYWYRQILGQKVEFLVSFYNNEISEKSEIFDDQFSVERPDGSNFTLKIRSTKLEDSAMYFCASKDAQGVSAYEQYFGPGTRLTVT.

This sequence joins TRBV2 and TRBJ1-5, with a possible D match to TRBD1 (6 bases). This CDR3 region has 14 residues. CDR1 and CDR2 (germline): SNHLY, FYNNEI. V shed 6 bases and J shed 1 base, with 10 bases lying between them. CDR3 DNA: TGTGCCAGCAGGGACAGTTCAAGCAATCAGCCCCAGCATTTT. Protein: CASRDSSSNQPQHF.

This clone was found once. The genes are TRBV15 and TRBJ1-2, with TRBD1 matching over 9 bases. Trimming at V came to 3 bases and at J to 6 bases, leaving 5 bases not matched to a gene. This CDR3 is 14 amino acids long. Per germline, CDR1 LNHNV and CDR2 YYDKDF (reference sequence). In nucleotides, the CDR3 is TGTGCCACCAGCAGGACCGGGACAGGGCATGGCTACACCTTC. Its translation: CATSRTGTGHGYTF. The full variable domain, its missing parts supplied by reference TRBV15 and TRBJ1-2, is DAMVIQNPRYQVTQFGKPVTLSCSQTLNHNVMYWYQQKSSQAPKLLFHYYDKDFNNEADTPDNFQSRRPNTSFCFLDIRSPGLGDTAMYLCATSRTGTGHGYTFGSGTRLTVV.

The CDR3 DNA reads as TGTGCCAGCAGCTTAATAAAGGGACATCGGAACACCTTC. Amino acids: CASSLIKGHRNTF. The chain combines TRBV7-9 with TRBJ1-2; tentatively, D is TRBD1 (6 bases). The V gene lost 2 bases and the J gene lost 12 bases, with 16 bases spanning the gap. The CDR3 has 13 residues. Germline-derived CDR1 and CDR2 are SEHNR and FQNEAQ (reference sequence).

The J gene is TRBJ2-7, the V gene TRBV5-1; 7 nucleotides match TRBD1. This CDR3 is 15 amino acids long. Germline V gene sequence: CDR1 SGHRS, CDR2 YFSETQ. Trimming cost V 1 base and J 3 bases; bases outside gene matches: 7. In DNA, the CDR3 is TGCGCCAGCAGCTTGCAGGGGGACAGTAACTACGAGCAGTACTTC. Its translation is CASSLQGDSNYEQYF. The variable domain in full, with the rest retrieved from reference TRBV5-1 and TRBJ2-7, is KAGVTQTPRYLIKTRGQQVTLSCSPISGHRSVSWYQQTPGQGLQFLFEYFSETQRNKGNFPGRFSGRQFSNSRSEMNVSTLELGDSALYLCASSLQGDSNYEQYFGPGTRLTVT.

This clone was observed a few times. This chain joins TRBV5-1 and TRBJ2-7, with 9 bases matching TRBD2. The CDR3 is 15 residues long. The germline V gene has CDR1 SGHRS and CDR2 YFSETQ. V was clipped by 0 bases and J by 3 bases; unmatched bases: 4. The CDR3 loop reads CASSLVSGRNYEQYF. In nucleotides, the CDR3 is TGCGCCAGCAGCTTGGTGAGCGGGAGGAACTACGAGCAGTACTTC.

The gene calls are TRBV19 and TRBJ2-1, with TRBD2 matching 8 bases. The CDR3 is 17 residues long. Germline trimming cut 9 bases from V and 3 bases from J; bases unmatched to any gene: 16. Germline loops: CDR1 LNHDA, CDR2 SQIVND (reference sequence). For the CDR3, the DNA is TGTGCCAGACCTTTAGCGAACCCTAGCGGGTTCTACAATGAGCAGTTCTTC. Its translation is CARPLANPSGFYNEQFF.